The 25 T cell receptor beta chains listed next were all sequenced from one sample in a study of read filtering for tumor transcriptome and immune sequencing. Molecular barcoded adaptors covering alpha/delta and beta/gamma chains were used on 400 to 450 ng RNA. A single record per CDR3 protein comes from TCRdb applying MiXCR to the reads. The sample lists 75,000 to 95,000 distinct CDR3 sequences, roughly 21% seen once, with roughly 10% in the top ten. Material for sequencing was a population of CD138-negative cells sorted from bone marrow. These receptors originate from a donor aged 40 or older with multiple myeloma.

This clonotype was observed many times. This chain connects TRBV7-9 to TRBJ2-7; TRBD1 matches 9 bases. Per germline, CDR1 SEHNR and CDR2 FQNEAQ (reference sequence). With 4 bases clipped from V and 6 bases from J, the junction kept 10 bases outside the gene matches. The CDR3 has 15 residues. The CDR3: CASSSPDRGGVEQYF. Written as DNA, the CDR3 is TGTGCCAGCAGCTCCCCGGACAGGGGAGGTGTCGAGCAGTACTTC.

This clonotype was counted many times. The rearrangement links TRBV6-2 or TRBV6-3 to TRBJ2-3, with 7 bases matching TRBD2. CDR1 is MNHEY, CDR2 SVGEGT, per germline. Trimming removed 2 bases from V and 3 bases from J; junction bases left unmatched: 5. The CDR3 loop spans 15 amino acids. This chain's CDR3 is CASSYLAAGTDTQYF. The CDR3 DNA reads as TGTGCCAGCAGTTACCTAGCGGCTGGGACAGATACGCAGTATTTT.

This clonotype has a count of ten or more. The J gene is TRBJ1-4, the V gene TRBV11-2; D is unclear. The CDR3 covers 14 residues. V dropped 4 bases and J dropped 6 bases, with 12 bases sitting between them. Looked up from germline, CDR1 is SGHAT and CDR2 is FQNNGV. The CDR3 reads CASSSLHGYEKLFF. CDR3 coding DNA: TGTGCCAGCAGCTCTTTACACGGCTATGAAAAACTGTTTTTT.

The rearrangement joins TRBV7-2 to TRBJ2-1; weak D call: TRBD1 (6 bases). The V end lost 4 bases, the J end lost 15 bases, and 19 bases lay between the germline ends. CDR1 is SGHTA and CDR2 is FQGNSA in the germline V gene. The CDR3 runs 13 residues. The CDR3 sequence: CASSSRQELQRFF. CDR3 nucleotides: TGTGCCAGCAGCTCCAGACAGGAGCTCCAGCGGTTCTTC.

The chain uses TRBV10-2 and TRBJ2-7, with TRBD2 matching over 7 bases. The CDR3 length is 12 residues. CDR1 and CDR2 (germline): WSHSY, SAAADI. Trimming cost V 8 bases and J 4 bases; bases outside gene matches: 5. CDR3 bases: TGCGCCAGCGCGCCCGGGGGGTACGAGCAGTACTTC. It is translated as CASAPGGYEQYF.

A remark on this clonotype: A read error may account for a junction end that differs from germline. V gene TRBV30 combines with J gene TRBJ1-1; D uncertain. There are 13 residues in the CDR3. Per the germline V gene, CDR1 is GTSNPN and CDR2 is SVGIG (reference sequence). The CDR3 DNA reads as TGTGCCCGGAGTGTACCCTGGGATACCGAAGCTTTCTTT. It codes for CARSVPWDTEAFF.

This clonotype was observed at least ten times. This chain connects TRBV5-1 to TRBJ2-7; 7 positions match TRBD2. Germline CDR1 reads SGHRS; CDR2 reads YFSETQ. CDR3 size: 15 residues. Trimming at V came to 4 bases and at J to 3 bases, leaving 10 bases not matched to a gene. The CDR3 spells CASSQLWGGGYEQYF. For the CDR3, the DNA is TGCGCCAGCAGCCAGCTTTGGGGGGGAGGCTACGAGCAGTACTTC.

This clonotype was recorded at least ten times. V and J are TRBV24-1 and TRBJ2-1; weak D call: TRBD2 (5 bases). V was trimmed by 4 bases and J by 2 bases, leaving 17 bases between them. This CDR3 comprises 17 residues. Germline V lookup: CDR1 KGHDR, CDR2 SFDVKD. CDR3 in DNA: TGTGCCACCAGTGACTCGCCGGGCTACGGGGCCTACAATGAGCAGTTCTTC. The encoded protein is CATSDSPGYGAYNEQFF.

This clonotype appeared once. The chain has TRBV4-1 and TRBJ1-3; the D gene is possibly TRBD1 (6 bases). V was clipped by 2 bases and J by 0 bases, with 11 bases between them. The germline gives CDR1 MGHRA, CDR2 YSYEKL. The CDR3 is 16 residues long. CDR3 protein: CASSQSGAASGNTIYF. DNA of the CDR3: TGCGCCAGCAGCCAATCGGGGGCAGCCTCTGGAAACACCATATATTTT.

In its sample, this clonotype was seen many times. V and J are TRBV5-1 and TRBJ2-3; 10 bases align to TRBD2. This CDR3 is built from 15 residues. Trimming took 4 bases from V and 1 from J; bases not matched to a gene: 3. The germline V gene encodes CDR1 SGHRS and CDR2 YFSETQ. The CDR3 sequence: CASSPTSGGTDTQYF. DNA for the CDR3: TGCGCCAGCAGCCCTACTAGCGGGGGCACAGATACGCAGTATTTT.

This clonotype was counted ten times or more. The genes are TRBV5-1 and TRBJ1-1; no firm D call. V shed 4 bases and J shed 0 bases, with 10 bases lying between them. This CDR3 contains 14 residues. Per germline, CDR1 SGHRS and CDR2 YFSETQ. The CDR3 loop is CASSNEGLNTEAFF. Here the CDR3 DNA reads TGCGCCAGCAGCAACGAGGGCTTGAACACTGAAGCTTTCTTT.

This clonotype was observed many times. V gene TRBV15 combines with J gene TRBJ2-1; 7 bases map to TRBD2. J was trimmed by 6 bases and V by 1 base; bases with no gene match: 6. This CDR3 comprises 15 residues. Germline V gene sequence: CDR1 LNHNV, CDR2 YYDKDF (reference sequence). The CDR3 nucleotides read TGTGCCACCAGCAGAGCTCAGCCGGGAGGCAATGAGCAGTTCTTC. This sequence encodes CATSRAQPGGNEQFF.

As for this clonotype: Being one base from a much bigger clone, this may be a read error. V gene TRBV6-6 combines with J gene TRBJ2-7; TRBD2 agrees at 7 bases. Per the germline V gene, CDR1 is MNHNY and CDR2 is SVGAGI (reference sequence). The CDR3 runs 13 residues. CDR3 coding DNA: TGTGCCAGCACAGAAGCGGGGATCTACGAGCGGTACTTC. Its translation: CASTEAGIYERYF.

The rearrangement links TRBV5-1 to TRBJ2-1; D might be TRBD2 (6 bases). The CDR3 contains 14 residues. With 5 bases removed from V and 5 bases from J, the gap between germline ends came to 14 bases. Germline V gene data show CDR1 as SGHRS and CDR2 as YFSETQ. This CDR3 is CASRRTGGNNEQFF. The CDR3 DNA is TGCGCCAGCAGGCGAACCGGGGGTAACAATGAGCAGTTCTTC.

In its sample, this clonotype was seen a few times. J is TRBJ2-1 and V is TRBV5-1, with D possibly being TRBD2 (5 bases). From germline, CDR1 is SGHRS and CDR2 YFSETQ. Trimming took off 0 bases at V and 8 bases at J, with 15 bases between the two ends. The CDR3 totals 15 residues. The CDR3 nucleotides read TGCGCCAGCAGCTTGGCGGGGATGAGGCTACATGAGCAGTTCTTC. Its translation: CASSLAGMRLHEQFF.

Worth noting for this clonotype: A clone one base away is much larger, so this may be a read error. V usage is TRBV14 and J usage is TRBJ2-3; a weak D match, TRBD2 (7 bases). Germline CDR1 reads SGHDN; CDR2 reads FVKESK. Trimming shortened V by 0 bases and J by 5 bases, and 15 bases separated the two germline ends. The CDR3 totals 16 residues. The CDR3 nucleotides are TGTGCCAGCAGCCAAGATCGGGGGGCTGCTCTAGATACGCAGTATTTT. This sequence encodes CASSQDRGAALDTQYF.

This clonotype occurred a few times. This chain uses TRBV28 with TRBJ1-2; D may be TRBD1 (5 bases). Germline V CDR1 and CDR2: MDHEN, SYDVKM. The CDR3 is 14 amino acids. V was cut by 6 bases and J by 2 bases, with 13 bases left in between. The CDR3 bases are TGTGCCAGCAGATACCCAGGGCGCAACTATGGCTACACCTTC. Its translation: CASRYPGRNYGYTF.

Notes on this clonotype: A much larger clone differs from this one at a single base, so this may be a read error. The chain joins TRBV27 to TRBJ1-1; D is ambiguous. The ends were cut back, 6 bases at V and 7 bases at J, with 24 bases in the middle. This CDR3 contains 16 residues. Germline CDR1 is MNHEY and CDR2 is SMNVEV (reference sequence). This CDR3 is CASSPGWGGGRGEAFF. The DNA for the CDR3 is TGTGCCAGCAGCCCCGGCTGGGGAGGCGGAAGAGGTGAAGCTTTCTTT.

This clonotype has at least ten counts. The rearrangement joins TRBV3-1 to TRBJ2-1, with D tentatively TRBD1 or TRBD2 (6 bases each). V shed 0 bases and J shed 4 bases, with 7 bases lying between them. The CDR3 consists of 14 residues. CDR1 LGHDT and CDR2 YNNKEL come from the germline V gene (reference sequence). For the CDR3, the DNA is TGTGCCAGCAGCCAAGAAGGGGGGTACAATGAGCAGTTCTTC. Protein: CASSQEGGYNEQFF.

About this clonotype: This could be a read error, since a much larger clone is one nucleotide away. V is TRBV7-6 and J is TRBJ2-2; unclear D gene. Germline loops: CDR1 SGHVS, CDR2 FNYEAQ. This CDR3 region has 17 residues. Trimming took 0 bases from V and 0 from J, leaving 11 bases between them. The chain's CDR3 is CASSLAAGPANTGELFF. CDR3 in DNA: TGTGCCAGCAGCTTAGCGGCCGGTCCCGCGAACACCGGGGAGCTGTTTTTT.

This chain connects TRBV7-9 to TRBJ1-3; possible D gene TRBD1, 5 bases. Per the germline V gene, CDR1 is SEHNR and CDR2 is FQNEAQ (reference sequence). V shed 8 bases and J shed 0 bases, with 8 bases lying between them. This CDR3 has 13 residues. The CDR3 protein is CASQGFSGNTIYF. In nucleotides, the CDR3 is TGTGCCAGCCAGGGTTTCTCTGGAAACACCATATATTTT.

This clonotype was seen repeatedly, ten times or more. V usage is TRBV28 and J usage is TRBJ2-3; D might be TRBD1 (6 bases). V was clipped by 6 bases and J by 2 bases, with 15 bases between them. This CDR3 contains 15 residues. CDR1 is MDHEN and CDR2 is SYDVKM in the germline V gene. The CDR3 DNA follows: TGTGCCAGCAGAGGACAGTTTTATCCCACAGATACGCAGTATTTT. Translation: CASRGQFYPTDTQYF.

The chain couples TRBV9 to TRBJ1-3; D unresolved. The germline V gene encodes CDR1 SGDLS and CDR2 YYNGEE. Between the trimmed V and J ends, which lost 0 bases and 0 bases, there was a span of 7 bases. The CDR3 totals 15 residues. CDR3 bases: TGTGCCAGCAGCGTAGACCCGGTCTCTGGAAACACCATATATTTT. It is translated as CASSVDPVSGNTIYF.

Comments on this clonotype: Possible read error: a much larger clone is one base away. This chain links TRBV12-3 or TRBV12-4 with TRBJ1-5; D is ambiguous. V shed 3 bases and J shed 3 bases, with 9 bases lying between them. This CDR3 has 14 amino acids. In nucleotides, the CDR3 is TGTGCCAGCAGTTTTTTGGGCTCCAATCAGCCCCAGCATTTT. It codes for CASSFLGSNQPQHF.

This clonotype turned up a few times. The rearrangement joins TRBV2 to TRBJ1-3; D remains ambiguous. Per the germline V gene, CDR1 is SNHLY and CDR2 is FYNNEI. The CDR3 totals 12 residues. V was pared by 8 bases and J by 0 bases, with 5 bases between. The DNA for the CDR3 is TGTGCCAGCGGCTCCTCTGGAAACACCATATATTTT. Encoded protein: CASGSSGNTIYF.